Listed below are T cell receptor beta chains from one sample, sequenced in a study of CD4 T cell repertoires in COVID-19. Libraries were prepared by immunoSEQ multiplex PCR; TCRdb keeps only in-frame clonotypes and omits some of them. The sample includes 65,000 to 95,000 clones, around four fifths of them seen just once. The sample in question was CD4+ T cells from peripheral blood, obtained after recovery from COVID-19. These receptors originate from a human donor who had COVID-19. The CDR3 runs from the conserved cysteine through the conserved F or W. The D gene is left open where the match is weak.

d_gene: .
v_gene: TRBV28
j_gene: TRBJ1-1
len: 13
CDR3aa: CASSPTENTEAFF
CDR3nt: TGTGCCAGCAGTCCTACAGAGAACACTGAAGCTTTCTTT

d_gene: .
v_gene: TRBV11-2
j_gene: TRBJ2-7
len: 14
CDR3aa: CASSLSSRVGEQYF
CDR3nt: TGTGCCAGCAGCTTATCGTCCAGGGTTGGCGAGCAGTACTTC

d_gene: .
v_gene: TRBV19
j_gene: TRBJ1-1
len: 13
CDR3aa: CASSIGGGTEAFF
CDR3nt: TGTGCCAGTAGTATAGGTGGGGGGACTGAAGCTTTCTTT

d_gene: .
v_gene: TRBV6-5
j_gene: TRBJ2-7
len: 13
CDR3aa: CASDTGGVGEQYF
CDR3nt: TGTGCCAGCGACACAGGGGGGGTGGGAGAGCAGTACTTC

d_gene: .
v_gene: TRBV3-1/TRBV3-2
j_gene: TRBJ1-1
len: 14
CDR3aa: CASSQVLGYTEAFF
CDR3nt: TGTGCCAGCAGCCAAGTATTAGGATACACTGAAGCTTTCTTT

d_gene: .
v_gene: TRBV10-3
j_gene: TRBJ1-4
len: 13
CDR3aa: CAISAGTKEKLFF
CDR3nt: TGTGCCATCAGCGCAGGGACTAAGGAAAAACTGTTTTTT

d_gene: .
v_gene: TRBV20-1
j_gene: TRBJ1-1
len: 11
CDR3aa: CSAIMNTEAFF
CDR3nt: TGCAGTGCTATCATGAACACTGAAGCTTTCTTT

d_gene: .
v_gene: TRBV5-1
j_gene: TRBJ2-3
len: 15
CDR3aa: CASSLEGRLTDTQYF
CDR3nt: TGCGCCAGCAGCTTGGAAGGTAGACTGACAGATACGCAGTATTTT

d_gene: TRBD1
v_gene: TRBV7-2
j_gene: TRBJ2-7
len: 12
CDR3aa: CASSFTGDEQYF
CDR3nt: TGTGCCAGCAGCTTTACAGGGGACGAGCAGTACTTC

d_gene: .
v_gene: TRBV4-1
j_gene: TRBJ2-7
len: 16
CDR3aa: CASSQGFLGSGNEQYF
CDR3nt: TGCGCCAGCAGCCAAGGATTTTTGGGCTCTGGGAACGAGCAGTACTTC

d_gene: .
v_gene: TRBV5-1
j_gene: TRBJ1-5
len: 13
CDR3aa: CASSLDSNQPQHF
CDR3nt: TGCGCCAGCAGCTTGGATAGCAATCAGCCCCAGCATTTT

d_gene: TRBD1
v_gene: TRBV6-4
j_gene: TRBJ2-1
len: 15
CDR3aa: CASSLRQGTSNEQFF
CDR3nt: TGTGCCAGCAGTCTAAGACAGGGGACCTCCAATGAGCAGTTCTTC

d_gene: .
v_gene: TRBV4-1
j_gene: TRBJ1-3
len: 15
CDR3aa: CASSQDPGPGNTIYF
CDR3nt: TGCGCCAGCAGCCAAGATCCCGGGCCTGGAAACACCATATATTTT

d_gene: TRBD2
v_gene: TRBV6-4
j_gene: TRBJ2-3
len: 15
CDR3aa: CASSEASGSTDTQYF
CDR3nt: TGTGCCAGCAGTGAGGCTAGCGGGAGCACAGATACGCAGTATTTT

d_gene: TRBD2
v_gene: TRBV30
j_gene: TRBJ2-2
len: 14
CDR3aa: CAWNSGLGFGELFF
CDR3nt: TGTGCCTGGAATTCGGGACTAGGCTTCGGGGAGCTGTTTTTT

d_gene: TRBD2
v_gene: TRBV10-3
j_gene: TRBJ2-1
len: 12
CDR3aa: CATLMGGGSLFF
CDR3nt: TGTGCCACCTTAATGGGGGGAGGGAGTCTGTTCTTC

d_gene: TRBD1
v_gene: TRBV5-1
j_gene: TRBJ1-2
len: 14
CDR3aa: CASSVGTGGRGYTF
CDR3nt: TGCGCCAGCAGCGTTGGTACAGGGGGCCGTGGCTACACCTTC

d_gene: .
v_gene: TRBV19
j_gene: TRBJ1-1
len: 14
CDR3aa: CASSIETVNTEAFF
CDR3nt: TGTGCCAGTAGTATCGAGACAGTTAACACTGAAGCTTTCTTT

d_gene: .
v_gene: TRBV4-1
j_gene: TRBJ2-3
len: 17
CDR3aa: CASSQGLAYTSTDTQYF
CDR3nt: TGCGCCAGCAGCCAAGGGCTAGCGTACACTAGCACAGATACGCAGTATTTT

d_gene: .
v_gene: TRBV9
j_gene: TRBJ2-3
len: 14
CDR3aa: CASSARLSTDTQYF
CDR3nt: TGTGCCAGCAGCGCAAGACTCAGCACAGATACGCAGTATTTT

d_gene: TRBD2
v_gene: TRBV29-1
j_gene: TRBJ2-1
len: 14
CDR3aa: CSAKLAGVNNEQFF
CDR3nt: TGCAGCGCAAAACTAGCGGGAGTAAATAATGAGCAGTTCTTC

d_gene: TRBD1
v_gene: TRBV5-4
j_gene: TRBJ1-4
len: 15
CDR3aa: CASSRGTGPDEKLFF
CDR3nt: TGTGCCAGCAGCAGGGGGACAGGGCCGGATGAAAAACTGTTTTTT

d_gene: .
v_gene: TRBV9
j_gene: TRBJ1-2
len: 14
CDR3aa: CASSVGGGTYGYTF
CDR3nt: TGTGCCAGCAGCGTAGGGGGAGGGACCTATGGCTACACCTTC

d_gene: .
v_gene: TRBV6-5
j_gene: TRBJ2-7
len: 15
CDR3aa: CASSLEEGSSYEQYF
CDR3nt: TGTGCCAGCAGTTTGGAGGAGGGGAGCTCCTACGAGCAGTACTTC

d_gene: TRBD2
v_gene: TRBV5-1
j_gene: TRBJ2-2
len: 16
CDR3aa: CASSLGLAGNTGELFF
CDR3nt: TGCGCCAGCAGCTTGGGACTAGCGGGTAACACCGGGGAGCTGTTTTTT

d_gene: TRBD1
v_gene: TRBV24-1
j_gene: TRBJ2-2
len: 14
CDR3aa: CATRGQGNTGELFF
CDR3nt: TGTGCCACCAGAGGACAGGGAAACACCGGGGAGCTGTTTTTT

d_gene: .
v_gene: TRBV15
j_gene: TRBJ2-7
len: 14
CDR3aa: CATSRSRGFGEQCF
CDR3nt: TGTGCCACCAGCAGATCCCGTGGGTTTGGCGAGCAGTGCTTC